This T cell receptor beta chain was sequenced in a study of Ad26.COV2.S vaccination and SARS-CoV-2 variants. Study context: Donor allocation was to the COV1001 Ad26.COV2.S trial arm.

Germline CDR1 and CDR2: SGHNT and YYREEE (reference sequence). Trimming removed 2 bases from V and 0 bases from J, with 6 bases in between. This CDR3 has 14 amino acids. The treatment was: 15 to 20 received Ad26.COV2.S at low or high dose, single or two shots; 5 received placebo; per-sample allocation not given. Sampling took place 63 days after the first vaccine or placebo injection. Data came from immunoSEQ multiplex PCR; TCRdb stores just in-frame clones and leaves some out. The sample has about 680,000 clones; about 89% are singletons. Sequenced here: peripheral blood, sampled in a trial of Ad26.COV2.S vaccine versus placebo. The clonotype comes from a person aged 18 to 65 who received the Ad26.COV2.S COVID-19 vaccine or a placebo. The V call is TRBV5-4, the J call TRBJ1-3; a possible D gene is TRBD1 (5 bases). CDR3 loop: CASSFGASGNTIYF. The DNA of the CDR3 is TGTGCCAGCAGCTTCGGGGCCTCTGGAAACACCATATATTTT.